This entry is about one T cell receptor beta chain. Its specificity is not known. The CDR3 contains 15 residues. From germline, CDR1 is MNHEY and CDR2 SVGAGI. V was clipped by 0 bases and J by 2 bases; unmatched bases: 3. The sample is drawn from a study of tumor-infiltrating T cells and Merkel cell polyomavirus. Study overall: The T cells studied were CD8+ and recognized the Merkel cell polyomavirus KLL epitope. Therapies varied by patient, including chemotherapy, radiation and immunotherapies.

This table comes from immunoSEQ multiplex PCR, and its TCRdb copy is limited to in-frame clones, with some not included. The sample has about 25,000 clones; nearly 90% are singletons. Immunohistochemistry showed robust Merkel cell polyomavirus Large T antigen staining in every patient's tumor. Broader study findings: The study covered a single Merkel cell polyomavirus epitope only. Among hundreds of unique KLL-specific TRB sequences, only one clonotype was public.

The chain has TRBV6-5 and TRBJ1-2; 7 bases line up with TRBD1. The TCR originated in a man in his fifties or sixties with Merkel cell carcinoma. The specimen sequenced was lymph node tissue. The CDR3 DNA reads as TGTGCCAGCAGTTACTCCCCAGGGGGAAACTATGGCTACACCTTC. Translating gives CASSYSPGGNYGYTF.